Listed below are T cell receptor beta chains from one sample, sequenced in a study of beta chain features in type 1 diabetes. Repertoires were generated with immunoSEQ multiplex PCR, while TCRdb's copy carries only in-frame clones and drops some. The table shows roughly 400,000 clones, with around 14% occurring only once. The specimen sequenced was naive CD4+ T cells from blood. These receptors all come from a man under 40 in good health. Both conserved end residues are part of each CDR3. A D gene is named only where the DNA matches it firmly. Where a row states a size, it is once, few, many or the class of an expanded clone; other rows omit it.

clone_size,d_call,j_call,cdr3_length,v_call,cdr3_aa,cdr3_nt
NA,NA,TRBJ2-3,15,TRBV6-6,CATSGVGDSTDTQYF,TGTGCCACCTCTGGGGTGGGCGATAGCACAGATACGCAGTATTTT
NA,TRBD1,TRBJ2-2,16,TRBV7-9,CANRDRPLGSSGELFF,TGTGCCAACCGGGACAGGCCCCTGGGTAGTTCCGGGGAGCTGTTTTTT
NA,NA,TRBJ1-2,12,TRBV29-1,CSAEGGGNGYTF,TGCAGCGCCGAAGGAGGGGGAAATGGCTACACCTTC
NA,NA,TRBJ1-3,12,TRBV4-1,CASSQGEYTIYF,TGCGCCAGCAGCCAAGGAGAGTACACCATATATTTT
NA,NA,TRBJ2-7,13,TRBV27,CASSEWSGSEQYF,TGTGCCAGCAGTGAATGGTCAGGCAGCGAGCAGTACTTC
NA,TRBD2,TRBJ2-3,16,TRBV7-2,CASSLVSGRVSDTQYF,TGTGCCAGCAGCTTAGTTAGCGGGAGGGTGTCAGATACGCAGTATTTT
NA,NA,TRBJ2-1,11,TRBV19,CATRLVYEQFF,TGTGCCACCCGACTAGTCTATGAGCAGTTCTTC
NA,TRBD2,TRBJ2-1,15,TRBV18,CASSPRLAGRNEQFF,TGTGCCAGCTCACCAAGACTAGCGGGGAGGAATGAGCAGTTCTTC
NA,NA,TRBJ2-5,13,TRBV5-4,CASSRAVGETQYF,TGTGCCAGCAGCCGGGCTGTCGGGGAGACCCAGTACTTC
NA,NA,TRBJ1-4,14,TRBV30,CAWSHGQPNEKLFF,TGTGCCTGGAGCCACGGACAACCTAATGAAAAACTGTTTTTT
few,NA,TRBJ1-2,17,TRBV7-2,CASSLGRSLQINYGYTF,TGTGCCAGCAGCTTAGGTCGTAGCCTTCAAATAAACTATGGCTACACCTTC
NA,NA,TRBJ1-2,13,TRBV30,CAWSTGKAYGYTF,TGTGCCTGGAGTACGGGCAAAGCCTATGGCTACACCTTC
few,TRBD1,TRBJ2-3,15,TRBV30,CAWSPARGLLDTQYF,TGTGCCTGGAGTCCGGCCAGGGGGCTTTTAGATACGCAGTATTTT
NA,NA,TRBJ2-7,16,TRBV9,CASSAQASLLSYEQYF,TGTGCCAGCAGCGCACAGGCTTCACTACTCTCCTACGAGCAGTACTTC
NA,NA,TRBJ2-3,15,TRBV5-1,CASSLETTSTDTQYF,TGCGCCAGCAGCTTGGAGACTACTAGCACAGATACGCAGTATTTT
few,NA,TRBJ2-3,16,TRBV6-5,CASSYSESISTDTQYF,TGTGCCAGCAGTTACTCGGAGTCCATCAGCACAGATACGCAGTATTTT
NA,NA,TRBJ1-1,13,TRBV5-6,CASTLQGVSEAFF,TGTGCCAGCACCCTCCAGGGAGTCTCTGAAGCTTTCTTT
few,NA,TRBJ1-1,14,TRBV9,CASSVGHMNTEAFF,TGTGCCAGCAGCGTCGGACATATGAACACTGAAGCTTTCTTT
NA,NA,TRBJ1-2,12,TRBV29-1,CSVAGGPYGYTF,TGCAGCGTTGCCGGGGGACCCTATGGCTACACCTTC
NA,TRBD2,TRBJ2-7,16,TRBV10-3,CAIGLRRSGLAYEQYF,TGTGCCATCGGGCTACGAAGAAGTGGACTAGCCTACGAGCAGTACTTC